A single sample gave rise to the 11 T cell receptor beta chains below, sequenced in a study of shared T cell receptors in the human thymus. TCRdb's table, derived via immunoSEQ multiplex PCR, lists solely in-frame clones and lacks some. The sample includes approximately 730,000 clones, approximately 85% of them seen just once. This same sample was also part of a study on human thymus T cells.

The sequencing sample was made of thymocytes. Source of these receptors: a girl under three years old with a congenital heart defect.

This rearrangement joins TRBV27 to TRBJ1-2; TRBD1 aligns across 8 bases. Germline V gene sequence: CDR1 MNHEY, CDR2 SMNVEV (reference sequence). Trimming cost V 4 bases and J 2 bases; bases outside gene matches: 3. The CDR3 is 14 amino acids. CDR3 sequence: CASSSTGANYGYTF. Here the CDR3 DNA reads TGTGCCAGCAGTTCGACAGGGGCGAACTATGGCTACACCTTC.

The CDR3 reads CASSQDRDRANTGELFF. CDR3 bases: TGCGCCAGCAGCCAAGATCGGGACAGGGCGAACACCGGGGAGCTGTTTTTT. The chain uses TRBV4-3 and TRBJ2-2, with TRBD1 matching over 9 bases. With V trimmed by 0 bases and J by 0 bases, 2 bases remained unmatched. This CDR3 is built from 17 residues. Looked up from germline, CDR1 is LGHNA and CDR2 is YSLEER.

The J gene is TRBJ1-1, the V gene TRBV7-9; tentative D call: TRBD1 (5 bases). The CDR3 loop spans 13 amino acids. The germline V gene has CDR1 SEHNR and CDR2 FQNEAQ (reference sequence). Trimming shortened V by 4 bases and J by 7 bases, and 13 bases separated the two germline ends. The CDR3 bases are TGTGCCAGCAGCTCCGGCCGGGGGATTGAAGCTTTCTTT. As protein: CASSSGRGIEAFF. The full variable domain, rest sourced from reference TRBV7-9 and TRBJ1-1, is DTGVSQNPRHKITKRGQNVTFRCDPISEHNRLYWYRQTLGQGPEFLTYFQNEAQLEKSRLLSDRFSAERPKGSFSTLEIQRTEQGDSAMYLCASSSGRGIEAFFGQGTRLTVV.

The chain links TRBV27 to TRBJ1-4; possibly TRBD1 for D (6 bases). Germline loops: CDR1 MNHEY, CDR2 SMNVEV (reference sequence). The ends were cut back, 4 bases at V and 4 bases at J, with 16 bases in the middle. This CDR3 region has 16 residues. This CDR3 is CASSSPRQAGNEKLFF. CDR3 nucleotide sequence: TGTGCCAGCAGTTCGCCCCGACAGGCGGGTAATGAAAAACTGTTTTTT.

This chain uses TRBV6-5 with TRBJ2-7, with D possibly TRBD1 on 6 matching bases. V was trimmed by 2 bases and J by 4 bases, leaving 9 bases between them. Looked up from germline, CDR1 is MNHEY and CDR2 is SVGAGI. The CDR3 runs 13 residues. The CDR3 reads CASSYGQLYEQYF. For the CDR3, the DNA is TGTGCCAGCAGTTACGGACAGCTGTACGAGCAGTACTTC.

This chain uses TRBV5-6 with TRBJ2-1; D not certain. V shed 4 bases and J shed 3 bases, with 5 bases lying between them. The CDR3 totals 12 residues. CDR1 SGHDT and CDR2 YYEEEE come from the germline V gene. The CDR3: CASSQHYNEQFF. The CDR3 nucleotides read TGTGCCAGCAGCCAACACTACAATGAGCAGTTCTTC.

V and J are TRBV25-1 and TRBJ2-2, with 7 positions matching TRBD1. Trimming took 4 bases from V and 0 from J; bases not matched to a gene: 8. CDR3 length: 17 residues. The germline V gene has CDR1 MGHDK and CDR2 SYGVNS. CDR3 sequence (DNA): TGTGCCAGCAGTGGGGGGACAGATAAAGCGAACACCGGGGAGCTGTTTTTT. Translated, it gives CASSGGTDKANTGELFF. The full variable domain, its missing parts supplied by reference TRBV25-1 and TRBJ2-2, is EADIYQTPRYLVIGTGKKITLECSQTMGHDKMYWYQQDPGMELHLIHYSYGVNSTEKGDLSSESTVSRIRTEHFPLTLESARPSHTSQYLCASSGGTDKANTGELFFGEGSRLTVL.

V gene TRBV5-1 combines with J gene TRBJ1-1; 7 bases line up with TRBD1. J lost 0 bases, V lost 3 bases, and 8 bases had no gene match. Germline V gives CDR1 SGHRS, CDR2 YFSETQ. The CDR3 consists of 16 residues. The CDR3 DNA follows: TGCGCCAGCAGCTCGACAGGGTGGGGTTTGAACACTGAAGCTTTCTTT. Protein product: CASSSTGWGLNTEAFF.

The chain has TRBV19 and TRBJ1-2, with D maybe TRBD1 (6 bases). This CDR3 region has 16 residues. The germline V gene has CDR1 LNHDA and CDR2 SQIVND (reference sequence). The V end was cut by 6 bases, the J end by 8 bases, with 25 bases between. This CDR3 reads CASRTTNRAKARGYTF. The DNA for the CDR3 is TGTGCCAGTAGGACAACCAACAGGGCAAAAGCCCGGGGCTACACCTTC.

V gene TRBV5-4 combines with J gene TRBJ1-2, with 7 bases that match TRBD1. CDR1 SGHNT and CDR2 YYREEE come from the germline V gene (reference sequence). After removal of 2 bases from V and 6 bases from J, the junction contained 4 bases not matched to a gene. This CDR3 region has 13 residues. The CDR3 DNA reads as TGTGCCAGCAGCTTTATTACAGGGGATGGCTACACCTTC. Translated: CASSFITGDGYTF.

This clone was observed a few times. The chain combines TRBV29-1 with TRBJ1-2, with a weak D call TRBD1 (5 bases). Germline lookup yields CDR1 SQVTM and CDR2 ANQGSEA. The length of the CDR3 is 14 residues. The ends were cut back, 6 bases at V and 7 bases at J, with 21 bases in the middle. The CDR3 coding sequence is TGCAGCGTGGCCGCGCAGGGAGGAGGGAGTGGCTACACCTTC. Protein sequence: CSVAAQGGGSGYTF.